These 11 T cell receptor beta chains were sequenced from one sample in a study of T cell responses to AZD1222 COVID-19 vaccine. The method was immunoSEQ multiplex PCR; TCRdb's version includes in-frame clones alone and lacks a portion of them. The sample carries about 130,000 clones, roughly 89% recorded once. Specimen: peripheral blood, collected 28 days after the second AZD1222 dose. These receptors all stem from an adult who received the AZD1222 COVID-19 vaccine.

V and J are TRBV28 and TRBJ1-2; TRBD1 might be the D (6 bases). The CDR3 runs 14 residues. Germline V CDR1 and CDR2: MDHEN, SYDVKM. Trimming removed 6 bases at V and 3 bases at J, with 14 bases between. The chain's CDR3 is CASRTTGSDYGYTF. The CDR3 DNA is TGTGCCAGCAGAACTACAGGGTCGGACTATGGCTACACCTTC.

This rearrangement joins TRBV29-1 to TRBJ2-7; 7 nucleotides line up with TRBD1. The CDR3 extends over 12 amino acids. V lost 6 bases and J lost 3; bases outside the gene matches: 5. CDR1 SQVTM and CDR2 ANQGSEA come from the germline V gene. CDR3 loop: CSVGGQDYEQYF. The CDR3 nucleotides read TGCAGCGTGGGCGGACAGGACTACGAGCAGTACTTC.

CDR3: CASSELTGANTEAFF. CDR3 nucleotide sequence: TGTGCCAGCAGTGAACTTACAGGAGCCAACACTGAAGCTTTCTTT. The chain employs TRBV6-1 and TRBJ1-1; D is possibly TRBD1 (5 bases). The CDR3 has 15 residues. CDR1 and CDR2 from the germline V gene are MNHNS and SASEGT. Trimming pared 2 bases from V and 2 bases from J, leaving 12 bases between.

The chain couples TRBV7-2 to TRBJ1-5; TRBD1 might be the D (5 bases). Germline lookup yields CDR1 SGHTA and CDR2 FQGNSA. Trimming pared 4 bases from V and 6 bases from J, leaving 16 bases between. The CDR3 sequence is 15 residues long. In nucleotides, the CDR3 is TGTGCCAGCAGCTCCCGGGGGGTAGGGACTCAGCCCCAGCATTTT. Amino acids: CASSSRGVGTQPQHF. The variable domain in full, with the rest retrieved from reference TRBV7-2 and TRBJ1-5, is GAGVSQSPSNKVTEKGKDVELRCDPISGHTALYWYRQSLGQGLEFLIYFQGNSAPDKSGLPSDRFSAERTGGSVSTLTIQRTQQEDSAVYLCASSSRGVGTQPQHFGDGTRLSIL.

This chain links TRBV7-6 with TRBJ2-2; TRBD1 or TRBD2 may be the D gene (5 bases each). Trimming stripped 8 bases from V and 6 bases from J, with 13 bases between. Germline lookup yields CDR1 SGHVS and CDR2 FNYEAQ. This CDR3 spans 13 amino acids. The CDR3 loop is CASSSGLSGELFF. The CDR3 DNA sequence: TGTGCCAGCTCCTCGGGGCTGTCCGGGGAGCTGTTTTTT.

V usage is TRBV24-1 and J usage is TRBJ1-1; D call uncertain. Trimming cost V 2 bases and J 1 base, with 13 bases left between them. In germline, CDR1 is KGHDR, CDR2 SFDVKD. The CDR3 totals 16 residues. CDR3 region: CATSDSRPEGNTEAFF. The CDR3 region has the DNA TGTGCCACCAGTGATTCCCGGCCAGAGGGGAACACTGAAGCTTTCTTT.

CDR3 sequence: CAIASSRRSTDTQYF. CDR3 in DNA: TGTGCCATCGCCTCCTCTCGTCGTAGCACAGATACGCAGTATTTT. The rearrangement links TRBV6-6 to TRBJ2-3; D remains unclear. The V gene lost 10 bases and the J gene lost 0 bases, with 17 bases spanning the gap. This CDR3 has 15 amino acids. Per germline, CDR1 MNHNY and CDR2 SVGAGI (reference sequence).

CDR3 region: CASSGRGGSYGYTF. The CDR3 DNA sequence: TGTGCCAGCAGCGGCCGCGGGGGAAGCTATGGCTACACCTTC. The chain links TRBV9 to TRBJ1-2; possible D gene TRBD1, 5 bases. V lost 3 bases and J lost 4, with 13 bases in between. CDR3 length: 14 amino acids. Germline values: CDR1 SGDLS, CDR2 YYNGEE.

The rearrangement links TRBV11-2 to TRBJ1-2; no firm D call. The CDR3 is 14 residues long. Trimming cost V 5 bases and J 3 bases, with 13 bases left between them. Germline CDR1 and CDR2: SGHAT and FQNNGV. The CDR3 reads CASSPLGLDYGYTF. Written as DNA, the CDR3 is TGTGCCAGCAGCCCCTTAGGGTTGGACTATGGCTACACCTTC.

The rearrangement uses TRBV6-5 and TRBJ2-2; 14 bases match TRBD2. With V trimmed by 7 bases and J by 7 bases, 5 bases remained unmatched. CDR1 is MNHEY and CDR2 is SVGAGI in the germline V gene. CDR3 size: 15 residues. The CDR3 here is CASTRTSGGHGELFF. DNA for the CDR3: TGTGCCAGCACCCGGACTAGCGGGGGGCACGGGGAGCTGTTTTTT.

The chain is built from TRBV7-2 and TRBJ1-3; tentatively, D is TRBD1 (5 bases). Trimming shortened V by 2 bases and J by 0 bases, and 11 bases separated the two germline ends. The CDR3 totals 16 residues. Germline CDR1 SGHTA, CDR2 FQGNSA. CDR3 in amino acids: CASSLNWGGSGNTIYF. Written as DNA, the CDR3 is TGTGCCAGCAGCTTAAATTGGGGGGGCTCTGGAAACACCATATATTTT.